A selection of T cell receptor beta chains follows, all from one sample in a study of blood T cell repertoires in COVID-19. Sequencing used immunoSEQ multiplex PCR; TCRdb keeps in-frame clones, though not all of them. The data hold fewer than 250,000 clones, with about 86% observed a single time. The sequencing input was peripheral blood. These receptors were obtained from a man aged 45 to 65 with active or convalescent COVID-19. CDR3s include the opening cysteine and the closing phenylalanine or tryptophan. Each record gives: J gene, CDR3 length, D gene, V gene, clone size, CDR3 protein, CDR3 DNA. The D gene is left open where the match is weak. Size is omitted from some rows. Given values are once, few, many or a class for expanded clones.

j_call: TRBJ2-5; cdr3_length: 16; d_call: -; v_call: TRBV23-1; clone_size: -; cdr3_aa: CASKMRQGNFQETQYF; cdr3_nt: TGCGCCAGCAAAATGAGGCAGGGGAATTTCCAAGAGACCCAGTACTTC
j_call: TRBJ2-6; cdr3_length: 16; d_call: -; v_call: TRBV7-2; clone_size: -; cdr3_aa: CASSLEPGTGANVLTF; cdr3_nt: TGTGCCAGCAGCTTAGAACCGGGTACTGGGGCCAACGTCCTGACTTTC
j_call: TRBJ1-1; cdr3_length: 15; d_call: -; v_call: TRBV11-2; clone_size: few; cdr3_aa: CASSSIKTVNTEAFF; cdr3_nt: TGTGCCAGCAGCTCAATAAAGACAGTGAACACTGAAGCTTTCTTT
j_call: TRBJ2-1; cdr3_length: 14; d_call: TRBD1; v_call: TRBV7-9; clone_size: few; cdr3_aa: CASSLGTGIEEQFF; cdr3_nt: TGTGCCAGCAGCTTAGGGACAGGGATCGAAGAGCAGTTCTTC
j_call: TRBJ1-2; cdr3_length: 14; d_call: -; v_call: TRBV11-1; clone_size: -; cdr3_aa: CASSPERGNYGYTF; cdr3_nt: TGTGCCAGCAGCCCCGAAAGGGGGAACTATGGCTACACCTTC
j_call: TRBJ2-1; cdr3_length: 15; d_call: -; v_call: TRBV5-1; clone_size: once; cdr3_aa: CASSLDSPSYNEQFF; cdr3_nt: TGCGCCAGCAGCTTGGATTCCCCTTCCTACAATGAGCAGTTCTTC
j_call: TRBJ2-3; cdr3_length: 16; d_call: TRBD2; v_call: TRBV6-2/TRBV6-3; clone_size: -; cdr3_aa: CASSYGGGALTDTQYF; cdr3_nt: TGTGCCAGCAGTTACGGCGGGGGGGCCCTAACAGATACGCAGTATTTT
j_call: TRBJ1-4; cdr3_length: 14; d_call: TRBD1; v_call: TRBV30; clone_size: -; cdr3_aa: CAWSRTGRDEKLFF; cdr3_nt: TGTGCCTGGAGTAGGACAGGACGGGATGAAAAACTGTTTTTT
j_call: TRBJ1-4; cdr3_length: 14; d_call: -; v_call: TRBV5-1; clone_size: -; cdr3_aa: CASTSPRYGEKLFF; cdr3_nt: TGCGCCAGCACCTCACCGAGGTATGGTGAAAAACTGTTTTTT
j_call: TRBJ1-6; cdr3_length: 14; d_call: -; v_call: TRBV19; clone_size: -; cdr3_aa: CASSPGILNSPLHF; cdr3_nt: TGTGCCAGTAGTCCGGGGATATTAAATTCACCCCTCCACTTT
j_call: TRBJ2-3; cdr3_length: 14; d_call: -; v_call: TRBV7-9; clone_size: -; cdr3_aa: CASSPLTSTDTQYF; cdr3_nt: TGTGCCAGCAGCCCCCTCACTAGCACAGATACGCAGTATTTT
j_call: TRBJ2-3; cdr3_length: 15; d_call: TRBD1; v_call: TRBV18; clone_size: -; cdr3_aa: CASCNGTGGTDTQYF; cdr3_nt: TGTGCCAGCTGTAATGGGACAGGGGGCACAGATACGCAGTATTTT